The present entry profiles one T cell receptor beta chain with its context. Its antigen is unidentified. The method was immunoSEQ multiplex PCR; TCRdb's version includes in-frame clones alone and lacks a portion of them. The top ten clones hold about 12% of a sample with tens of thousands of clones, 76% of them seen once. Time point defined: week 35, safety follow-up. One vaccine dose held 300 ug of mutant IDH1 20-mer peptide and came with topical imiquimod. There were new WHO grade 3 or 4 astrocytomas in the donors, and these were IDH1-mutant and ATRX-lost. The sample comes from a study of a mutant IDH1 vaccine in newly diagnosed glioma. Germline CDR1 and CDR2: SGHVS and FQNEAQ. Trimming took off 2 bases at V and 5 bases at J, with 10 bases between the two ends. The CDR3 covers 14 residues.

This chain links TRBV7-8 with TRBJ1-5, with no clear D. The sequence derives from a man aged 35-49 years with glioma. The sample in question was PBMCs, obtained from a glioma patient whose treatment included an IDH1 peptide vaccine. As DNA, the CDR3 is TGTGCCAGCAGCTTATTTCGGTCGGATCAGCCCCAGCATTTT. Amino acids: CASSLFRSDQPQHF.